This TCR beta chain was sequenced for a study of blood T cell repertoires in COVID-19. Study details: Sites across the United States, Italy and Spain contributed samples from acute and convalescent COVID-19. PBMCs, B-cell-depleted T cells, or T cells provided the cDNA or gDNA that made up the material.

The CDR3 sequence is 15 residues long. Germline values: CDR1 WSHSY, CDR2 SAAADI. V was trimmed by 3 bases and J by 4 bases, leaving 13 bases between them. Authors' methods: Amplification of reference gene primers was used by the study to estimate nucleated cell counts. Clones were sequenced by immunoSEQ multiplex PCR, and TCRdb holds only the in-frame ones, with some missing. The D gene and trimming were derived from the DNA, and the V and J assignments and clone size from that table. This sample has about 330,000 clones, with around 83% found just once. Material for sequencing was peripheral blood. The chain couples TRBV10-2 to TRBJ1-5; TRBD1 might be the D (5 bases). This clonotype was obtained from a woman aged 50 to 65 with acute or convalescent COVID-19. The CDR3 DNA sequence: TGCGCCAGCAGTGACAGGGAGGGGAAAAATCAGCCCCAGCATTTT. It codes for CASSDREGKNQPQHF.